This T cell receptor beta chain appears in the sequencing data of a study of CD8 T cells in ankylosing spondylitis. Study-level points and caveats: Ankylosing spondylitis blood appeared to be characterized by a TCR beta motif of several highly homologous variants.

Germline V gives CDR1 SGHTA, CDR2 FQGNSA. The CDR3 covers 12 residues. V was shortened by 4 bases and J by 6 bases, with 6 bases between the two germline ends. TCRdb redid the calling of the 5' RACE reads with MiXCR, one entry per CDR3 protein. The repertoire holds around 230,000 distinct CDR3 sequences, with 8% to 9.5% as singletons. This clonotype was counted at least ten times. The antigen is not known. The clonotype comes from a male donor with ankylosing spondylitis or in good health (not recorded which). Sequencing was performed on blood, either unsorted or a sorted T cell fraction (not recorded which). The gene calls are TRBV7-2 and TRBJ2-2, with unresolved D. The CDR3 region is CASSSVAGELFF. For the CDR3, the DNA is TGTGCCAGCAGCTCCGTGGCCGGGGAGCTGTTTTTT. Full variable domain (rest looked up from reference TRBV7-2 and TRBJ2-2): GAGVSQSPSNKVTEKGKDVELRCDPISGHTALYWYRQSLGQGLEFLIYFQGNSAPDKSGLPSDRFSAERTGGSVSTLTIQRTQQEDSAVYLCASSSVAGELFFGEGSRLTVL.